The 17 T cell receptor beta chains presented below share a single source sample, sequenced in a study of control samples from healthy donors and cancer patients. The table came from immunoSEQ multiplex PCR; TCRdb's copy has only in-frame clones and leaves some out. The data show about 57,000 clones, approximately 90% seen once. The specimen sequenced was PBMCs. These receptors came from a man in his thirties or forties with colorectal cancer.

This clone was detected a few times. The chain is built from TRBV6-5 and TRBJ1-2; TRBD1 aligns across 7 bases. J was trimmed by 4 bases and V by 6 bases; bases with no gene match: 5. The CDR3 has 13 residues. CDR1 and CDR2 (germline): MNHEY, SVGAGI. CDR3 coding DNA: TGTGCCAGCAGGTTTACAGGGGCCTATGGCTACACCTTC. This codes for CASRFTGAYGYTF.

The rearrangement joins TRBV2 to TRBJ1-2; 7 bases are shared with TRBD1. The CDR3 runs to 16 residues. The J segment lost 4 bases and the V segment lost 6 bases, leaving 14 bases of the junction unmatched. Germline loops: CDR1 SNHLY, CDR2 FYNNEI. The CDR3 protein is CASRTKPGQYPYGYTF. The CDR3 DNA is TGTGCCAGCAGAACCAAGCCGGGACAGTACCCCTATGGCTACACCTTC. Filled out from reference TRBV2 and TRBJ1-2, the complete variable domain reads EPEVTQTPSHQVTQMGQEVILRCVPISNHLYFYWYRQILGQKVEFLVSFYNNEISEKSEIFDDQFSVERPDGSNFTLKIRSTKLEDSAMYFCASRTKPGQYPYGYTFGSGTRLTVV.

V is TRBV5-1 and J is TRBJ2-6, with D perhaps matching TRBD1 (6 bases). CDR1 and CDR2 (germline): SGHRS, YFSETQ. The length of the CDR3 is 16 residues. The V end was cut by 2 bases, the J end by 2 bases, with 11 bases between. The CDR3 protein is CASSFYRVAGANVLTF. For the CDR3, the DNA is TGCGCCAGCAGCTTCTACAGGGTTGCTGGGGCCAACGTCCTGACTTTC.

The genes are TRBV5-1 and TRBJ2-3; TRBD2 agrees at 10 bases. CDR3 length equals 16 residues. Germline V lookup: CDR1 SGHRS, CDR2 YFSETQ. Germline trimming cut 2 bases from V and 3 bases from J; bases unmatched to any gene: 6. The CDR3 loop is CASSFSSGGPTDTQYF. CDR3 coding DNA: TGCGCCAGCAGCTTTTCTAGCGGGGGCCCTACAGATACGCAGTATTTT.

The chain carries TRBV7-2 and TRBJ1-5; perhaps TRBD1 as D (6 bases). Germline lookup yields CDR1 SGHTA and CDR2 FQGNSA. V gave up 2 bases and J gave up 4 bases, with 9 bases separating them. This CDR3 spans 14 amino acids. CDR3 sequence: CASSLRGANQPQHF. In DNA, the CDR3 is TGTGCCAGCAGCTTAAGGGGGGCGAATCAGCCCCAGCATTTT.

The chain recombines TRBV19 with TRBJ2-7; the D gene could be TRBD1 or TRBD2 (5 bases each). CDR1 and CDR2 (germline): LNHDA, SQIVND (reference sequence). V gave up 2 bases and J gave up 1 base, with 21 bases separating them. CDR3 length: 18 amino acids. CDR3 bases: TGTGCCAGTAGTATAAGGTGGGGGAAACAAGACAAATCCTACGAGCAGTACTTC. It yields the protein CASSIRWGKQDKSYEQYF.

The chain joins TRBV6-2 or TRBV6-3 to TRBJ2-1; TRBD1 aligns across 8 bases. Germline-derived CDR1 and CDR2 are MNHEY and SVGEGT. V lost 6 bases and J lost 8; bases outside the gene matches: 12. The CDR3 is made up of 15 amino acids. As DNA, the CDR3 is TGTGCCAGCAGCTCGGACAGGGAGGTCTTAGATGAGCAGTTCTTC. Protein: CASSSDREVLDEQFF.

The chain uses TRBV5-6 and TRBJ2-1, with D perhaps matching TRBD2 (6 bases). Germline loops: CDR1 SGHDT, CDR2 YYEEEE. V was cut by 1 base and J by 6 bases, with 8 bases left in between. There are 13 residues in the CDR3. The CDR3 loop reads CASSLTSSNEQFF. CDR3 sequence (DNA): TGTGCCAGCAGCTTGACTAGCTCCAATGAGCAGTTCTTC.

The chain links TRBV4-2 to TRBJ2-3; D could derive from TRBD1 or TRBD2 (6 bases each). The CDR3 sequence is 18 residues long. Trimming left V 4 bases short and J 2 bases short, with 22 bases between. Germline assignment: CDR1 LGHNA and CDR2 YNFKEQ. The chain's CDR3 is CASSPEARYGGPTDTQYF. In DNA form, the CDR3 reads TGTGCCAGCAGCCCAGAAGCAAGATATGGGGGGCCCACAGATACGCAGTATTTT.

CDR3 in amino acids: CACSPGGNTIYF. Written as DNA, the CDR3 is TGTGCCTGCTCGCCGGGGGGAAACACCATATATTTT. This chain links TRBV30 with TRBJ1-3; D gene uncertain. Trimming stripped 6 bases from V and 4 bases from J, with 10 bases between. The CDR3 is made up of 12 amino acids. In germline, CDR1 is GTSNPN, CDR2 SVGIG (reference sequence).

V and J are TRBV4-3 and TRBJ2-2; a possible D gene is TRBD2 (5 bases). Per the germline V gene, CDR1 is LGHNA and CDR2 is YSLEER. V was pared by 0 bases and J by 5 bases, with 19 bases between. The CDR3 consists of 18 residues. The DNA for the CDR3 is TGCGCCAGCAGCCAAGATCTACGGGAAGGGTGGAGGACCGGGGAGCTGTTTTTT. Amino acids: CASSQDLREGWRTGELFF.

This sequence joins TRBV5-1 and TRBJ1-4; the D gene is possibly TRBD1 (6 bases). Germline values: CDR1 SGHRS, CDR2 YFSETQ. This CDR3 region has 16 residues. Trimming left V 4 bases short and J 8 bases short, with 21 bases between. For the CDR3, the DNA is TGCGCCAGCAGCCAAACGACCGCAGGGGACGGGGAAAAACTGTTTTTT. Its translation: CASSQTTAGDGEKLFF.

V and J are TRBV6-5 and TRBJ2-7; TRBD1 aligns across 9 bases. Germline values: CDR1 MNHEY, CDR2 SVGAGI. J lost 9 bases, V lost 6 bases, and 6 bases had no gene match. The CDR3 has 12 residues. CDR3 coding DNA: TGTGCCAGCAGGGGGGACAGGGCCCGGCAGTACGTC. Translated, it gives CASRGDRARQYV.

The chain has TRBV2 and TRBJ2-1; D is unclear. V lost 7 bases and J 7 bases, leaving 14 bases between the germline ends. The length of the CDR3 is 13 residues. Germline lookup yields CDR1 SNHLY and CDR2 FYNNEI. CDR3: CASMGQPRNEQFF. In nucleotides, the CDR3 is TGTGCCAGCATGGGCCAACCCCGGAATGAGCAGTTCTTC.

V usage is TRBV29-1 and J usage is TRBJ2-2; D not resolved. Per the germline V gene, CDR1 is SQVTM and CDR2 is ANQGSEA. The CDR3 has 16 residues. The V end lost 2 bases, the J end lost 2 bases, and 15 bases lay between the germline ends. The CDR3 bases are TGCAGCGTTGAACTACTGACGAGACAAAACACCGGGGAGCTGTTTTTT. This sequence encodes CSVELLTRQNTGELFF.

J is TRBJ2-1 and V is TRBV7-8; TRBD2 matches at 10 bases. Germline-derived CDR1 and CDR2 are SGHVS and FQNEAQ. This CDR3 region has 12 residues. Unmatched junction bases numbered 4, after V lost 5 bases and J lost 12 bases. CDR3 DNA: TGTGCCAGCAGCCTTGCTAGCGGGGGGCAGTTCTTC. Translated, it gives CASSLASGGQFF. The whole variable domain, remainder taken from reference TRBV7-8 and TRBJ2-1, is GAGVSQSPRYKVAKRGQDVALRCDPISGHVSLFWYQQALGQGPEFLTYFQNEAQLDKSGLPSDRFFAERPEGSVSTLKIQRTQQEDSAVYLCASSLASGGQFFGPGTRLTVL.

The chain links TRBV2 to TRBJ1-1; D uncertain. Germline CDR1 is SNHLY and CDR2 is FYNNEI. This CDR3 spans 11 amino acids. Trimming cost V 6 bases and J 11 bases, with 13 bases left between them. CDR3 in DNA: TGTGCCAGCAGCGCAGATGGAACTGCTTTCTTT. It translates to CASSADGTAFF.